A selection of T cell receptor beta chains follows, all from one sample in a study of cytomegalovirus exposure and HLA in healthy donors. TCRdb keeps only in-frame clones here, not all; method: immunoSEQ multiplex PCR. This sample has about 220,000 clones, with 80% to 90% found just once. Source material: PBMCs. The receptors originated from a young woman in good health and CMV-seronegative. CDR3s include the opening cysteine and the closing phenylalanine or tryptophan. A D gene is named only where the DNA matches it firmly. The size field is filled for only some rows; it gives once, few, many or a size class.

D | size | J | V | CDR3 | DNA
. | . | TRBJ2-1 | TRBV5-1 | CASLGGSGSYNEQFF | TGCGCCAGCCTCGGGGGTAGCGGATCCTACAATGAGCAGTTCTTC
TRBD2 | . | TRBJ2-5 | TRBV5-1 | CASSFDGRTRRETQYF | TGCGCCAGCAGCTTCGACGGGAGGACCCGCCGGGAGACCCAGTACTTC
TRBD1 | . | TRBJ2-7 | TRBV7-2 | CASSLAADRGTYEQYF | TGTGCCAGCAGCTTAGCCGCGGACAGGGGAACCTACGAGCAGTACTTC
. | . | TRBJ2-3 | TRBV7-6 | CASSLGAGAPTDTQYF | TGTGCCAGCAGCTTAGGGGCAGGGGCGCCCACAGATACGCAGTATTTT
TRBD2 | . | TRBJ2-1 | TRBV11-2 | CASSPGRVWQEQFF | TGTGCCAGCAGCCCTGGGAGGGTGTGGCAGGAGCAGTTCTTC
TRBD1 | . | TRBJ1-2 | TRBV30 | CAWKGQGVGGYTF | TGTGCCTGGAAAGGACAGGGAGTAGGGGGCTACACCTTC
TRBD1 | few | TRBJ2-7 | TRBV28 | CASSSGTGLYF | TGTGCCAGCAGTTCCGGGACAGGGCTGTACTTC
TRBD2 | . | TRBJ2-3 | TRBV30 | CAWSVPSGGTDTQYF | TGTGCCTGGAGTGTACCTAGCGGGGGCACAGATACGCAGTATTTT
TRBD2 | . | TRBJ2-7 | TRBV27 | CASSHRGGGYEQYF | TGTGCCAGCAGTCACCGGGGGGGTGGATACGAGCAGTACTTC
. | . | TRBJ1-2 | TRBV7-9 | CASSSGTTQEIYTF | TGTGCCAGCAGCTCGGGGACTACCCAGGAGATCTACACCTTC
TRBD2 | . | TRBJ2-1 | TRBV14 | CASSLAGLAGGAFF | TGTGCCAGCAGCCTCGCGGGACTAGCGGGAGGGGCTTTCTTC
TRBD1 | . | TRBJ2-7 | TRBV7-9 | CASSSRQGASYEQYF | TGTGCCAGCAGCTCACGACAGGGGGCTTCCTACGAGCAGTACTTC
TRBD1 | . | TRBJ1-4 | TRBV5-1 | CASSVGQGKNEKLFF | TGCGCCAGCAGCGTCGGACAGGGGAAGAATGAAAAACTGTTTTTT
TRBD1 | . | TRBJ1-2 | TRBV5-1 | CASSLAHGQGNGYTF | TGCGCCAGCAGCTTGGCCCATGGACAGGGCAATGGCTACACCTTC
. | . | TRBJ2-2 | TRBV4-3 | CASSFNGNTGELFF | TGCGCCAGCAGCTTTAACGGGAACACCGGGGAGCTGTTTTTT
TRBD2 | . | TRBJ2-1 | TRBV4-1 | CASSPSGSSYNEQFF | TGCGCCAGCAGCCCTAGCGGGAGCTCCTACAATGAGCAGTTCTTC
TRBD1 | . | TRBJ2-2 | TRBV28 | CASRLPDRGDTGELFF | TGTGCCAGCAGACTACCCGACAGGGGAGACACCGGGGAGCTGTTTTTT
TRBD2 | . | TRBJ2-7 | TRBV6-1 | CASSEDSSGSYEQYF | TGTGCCAGCAGTGAGGATTCTAGCGGCTCCTACGAGCAGTACTTC
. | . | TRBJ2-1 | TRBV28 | CASSEQGIRNEQFF | TGTGCCAGCAGTGAACAGGGCATCAGAAATGAGCAGTTCTTC
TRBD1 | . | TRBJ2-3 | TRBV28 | CASNPGTGNTDTQYF | TGTGCCAGCAACCCAGGGACAGGGAACACAGATACGCAGTATTTT
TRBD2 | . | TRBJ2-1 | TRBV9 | CASSVSGLARDEQFF | TGTGCCAGCAGCGTATCGGGACTAGCGAGGGATGAGCAGTTCTTC
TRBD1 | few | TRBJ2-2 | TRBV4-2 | CASSLTGDNTGELFF | TGTGCCAGCAGCCTTACAGGGGACAACACCGGGGAGCTGTTTTTT
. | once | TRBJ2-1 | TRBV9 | CASSANSGTYNEQFF | TGTGCCAGCAGCGCCAATTCAGGGACCTACAATGAGCAGTTCTTC
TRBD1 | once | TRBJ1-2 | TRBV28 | CASSSPGTGNYGYTF | TGTGCCAGCAGTTCCCCGGGGACAGGCAACTATGGCTACACCTTC
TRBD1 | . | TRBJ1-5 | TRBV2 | CASSGTGGNQPQHF | TGTGCCAGCAGTGGGACAGGGGGCAATCAGCCCCAGCATTTT
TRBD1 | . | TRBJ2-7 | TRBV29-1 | CSVVGSVTGTGSYEQYF | TGCAGCGTTGTAGGGAGTGTGACCGGGACAGGCTCCTACGAGCAGTACTTC
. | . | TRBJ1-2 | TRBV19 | CASSPERVQSYGYTF | TGTGCCAGTAGTCCAGAGCGGGTACAAAGCTATGGCTACACCTTC
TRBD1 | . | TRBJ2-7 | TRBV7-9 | CASSLGDDRGTYEQYF | TGTGCCAGCAGCTTAGGAGACGACAGGGGCACCTACGAGCAGTACTTC
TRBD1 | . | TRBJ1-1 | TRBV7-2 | CASSSRQGSWTEAFF | TGTGCCAGCAGCTCGCGACAGGGTTCCTGGACTGAAGCTTTCTTT
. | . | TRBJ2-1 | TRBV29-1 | CSVERRSYNEQFF | TGCAGCGTTGAAAGGCGGTCCTACAATGAGCAGTTCTTC
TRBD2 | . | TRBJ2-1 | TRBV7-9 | CASSRTWAGGDNEQFF | TGTGCCAGCAGCCGGACTTGGGCGGGAGGGGATAATGAGCAGTTCTTC
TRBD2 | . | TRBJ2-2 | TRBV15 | CATRGLAGGPGTGELFF | TGTGCCACCAGGGGACTAGCGGGAGGGCCGGGGACCGGGGAGCTGTTTTTT
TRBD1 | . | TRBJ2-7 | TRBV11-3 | CASSPGGGRTYEQYF | TGTGCCAGCAGCCCAGGGGGTGGAAGGACCTACGAGCAGTACTTC
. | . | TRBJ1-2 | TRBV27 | CASSFTRRDGYTF | TGTGCCAGCAGTTTCACCCGGAGGGATGGCTACACCTTC
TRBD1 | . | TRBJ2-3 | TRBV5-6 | CASSLRGLASLGLDTQYF | TGTGCCAGCAGCTTGAGGGGGCTGGCCTCCCTCGGTTTAGATACGCAGTATTTT
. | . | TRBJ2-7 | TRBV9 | CASSAHDRNYEQYF | TGTGCCAGCAGCGCTCACGACAGAAACTACGAGCAGTACTTC
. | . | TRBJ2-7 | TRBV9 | CASTQTWAGVYEQYF | TGTGCCAGCACCCAGACTTGGGCAGGGGTCTACGAGCAGTACTTC
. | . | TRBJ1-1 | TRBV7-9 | CASSLWAGGVTEAFF | TGTGCCAGCAGCTTATGGGCGGGGGGGGTGACTGAAGCTTTCTTT
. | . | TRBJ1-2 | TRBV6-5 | CASSYSISGSYGYTF | TGTGCCAGCAGTTACTCGATATCGGGGTCCTATGGCTACACCTTC
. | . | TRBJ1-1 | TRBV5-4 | CASSLGQRGNTEAFF | TGTGCCAGCAGCCTAGGACAGCGGGGGAACACTGAAGCTTTCTTT
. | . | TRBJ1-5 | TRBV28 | CASRLQGPPGPQHF | TGTGCCAGCAGATTACAGGGCCCCCCGGGGCCCCAGCATTTT
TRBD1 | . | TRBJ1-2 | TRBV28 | CASSLGTGVWGYTF | TGTGCCAGCAGTTTAGGGACAGGGGTTTGGGGCTACACCTTC
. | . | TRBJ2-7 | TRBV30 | CAWSADSLSSYEQYF | TGTGCCTGGAGTGCCGACTCATTGAGCTCCTACGAGCAGTACTTC
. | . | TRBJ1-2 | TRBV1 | CTSSPDNPNYGYTF | TGCACCAGCAGCCCCGACAACCCAAACTATGGCTACACCTTC
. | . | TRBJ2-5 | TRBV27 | CASSDADSQETQYF | TGTGCCAGCAGTGACGCGGACAGCCAAGAGACCCAGTACTTC
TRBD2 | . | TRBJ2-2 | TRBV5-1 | CASSLTSGNTGELFF | TGCGCCAGCAGCTTAACTAGCGGGAACACCGGGGAGCTGTTTTTT
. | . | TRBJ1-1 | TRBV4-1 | CASSQATEGRTEAFF | TGCGCCAGCAGCCAAGCAACGGAGGGTCGGACTGAAGCTTTCTTT
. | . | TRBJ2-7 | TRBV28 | CASSLSRQTLLF | TGTGCCAGCAGTTTATCCCGACAGACCTTACTTTTC
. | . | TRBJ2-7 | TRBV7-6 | CASSPAYEQYF | TGTGCCAGCAGCCCCGCCTACGAGCAGTACTTC
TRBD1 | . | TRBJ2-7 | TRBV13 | CASSLGYGQGAYEQYF | TGTGCCAGCAGCTTAGGGTACGGACAGGGAGCCTACGAGCAGTACTTC
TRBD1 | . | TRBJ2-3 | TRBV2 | CASSKTTGDSDTQYF | TGTGCCAGCAGTAAGACGACAGGGGACTCAGATACGCAGTATTTT
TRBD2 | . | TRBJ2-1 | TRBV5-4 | CASSLGGLAGESEQFF | TGTGCCAGCAGCTTGGGCGGACTAGCGGGAGAGAGTGAGCAGTTCTTC
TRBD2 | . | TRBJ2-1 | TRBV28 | CASSRGLADFSYNEQFF | TGTGCCAGCAGTCGAGGACTAGCCGATTTCTCCTACAATGAGCAGTTCTTC
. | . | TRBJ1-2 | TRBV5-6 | CASSFQRLANYGYTF | TGTGCCAGCAGCTTCCAGCGGCTAGCTAACTATGGCTACACCTTC
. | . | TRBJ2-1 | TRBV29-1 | CSVEATGYSSYNEQFF | TGCAGCGTTGAAGCGACAGGTTATAGCTCCTACAATGAGCAGTTCTTC
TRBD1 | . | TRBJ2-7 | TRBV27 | CASTPGQGLSSYEQYF | TGTGCCAGCACCCCTGGACAGGGATTAAGCTCCTACGAGCAGTACTTC
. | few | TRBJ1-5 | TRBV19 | CASSIGRGKVNQPQHF | TGTGCCAGTAGTATAGGTAGGGGGAAGGTCAATCAGCCCCAGCATTTT